This T cell receptor beta chain was obtained from a study of beta chain features in type 1 diabetes. Overall study results and limits: VDJ junctions from patients with type 1 diabetes contained fewer insertions and more deletions. All four CD4+ subsets from Type 1 diabetes patients carried moderately but significantly shorter TCRB CDR3s.

Expressed TCRB transcripts were sequenced because the isolated RNA had all been reverse transcribed beforehand. Profiling relied on immunoSEQ multiplex PCR, and the TCRdb table lists in-frame clones only, not all of them. The sample has 600,000 or so clones, 9.5% to 15% seen once. CDR1 and CDR2 (germline): SQVTM, ANQGSEA. V was clipped by 4 bases and J by 1 base, with 16 bases between them. The CDR3 consists of 15 residues. One heparinised blood draw averaging around 110 mL was given by each donor. In all sorted populations, purity surpassed 98%. Turning to this clone: The antigen remains undetermined.

This TCR was sampled from a man aged 25-40 years with type 1 diabetes. The chain employs TRBV29-1 and TRBJ1-1; D unresolved. The sequencing sample was made of naive CD4+ T cells from blood. As DNA, the CDR3 is TGCAGCGTTGGTCCGGGCAGAATGGGGAACACTGAAGCTTTCTTT. Its protein product is CSVGPGRMGNTEAFF.